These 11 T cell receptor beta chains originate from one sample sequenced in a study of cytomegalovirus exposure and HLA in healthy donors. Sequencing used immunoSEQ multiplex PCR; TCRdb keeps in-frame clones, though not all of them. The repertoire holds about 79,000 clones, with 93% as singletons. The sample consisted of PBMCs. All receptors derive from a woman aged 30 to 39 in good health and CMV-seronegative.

The CDR3 region has the DNA TGCAGCGTCGACCGCGGGGTAGAGACCCAGTACTTC. Its translation: CSVDRGVETQYF. V gene TRBV29-1 combines with J gene TRBJ2-5; possibly TRBD2 for D (6 bases). Germline assignment: CDR1 SQVTM and CDR2 ANQGSEA. The V end was cut by 6 bases, the J end by 4 bases, with 12 bases between. There are 12 residues in the CDR3.

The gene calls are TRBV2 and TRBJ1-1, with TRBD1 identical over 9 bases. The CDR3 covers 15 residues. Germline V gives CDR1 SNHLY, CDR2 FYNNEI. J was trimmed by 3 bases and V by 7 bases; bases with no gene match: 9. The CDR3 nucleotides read TGTGCCAGCATCCCCGGACAGGGGCCTTACACTGAAGCTTTCTTT. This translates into CASIPGQGPYTEAFF.

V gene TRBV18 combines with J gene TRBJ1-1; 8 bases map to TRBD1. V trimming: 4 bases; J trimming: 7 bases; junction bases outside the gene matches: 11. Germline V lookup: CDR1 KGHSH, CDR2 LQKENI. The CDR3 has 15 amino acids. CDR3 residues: CASSQQRTGTSEAFF. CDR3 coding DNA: TGTGCCAGCTCACAGCAACGGACAGGGACCAGTGAAGCTTTCTTT.

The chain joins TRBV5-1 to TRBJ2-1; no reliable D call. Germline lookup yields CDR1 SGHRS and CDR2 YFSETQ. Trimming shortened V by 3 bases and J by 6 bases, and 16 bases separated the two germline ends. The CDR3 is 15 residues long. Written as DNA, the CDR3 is TGCGCCAGCAGCTCGGCCCTGGGCCCCCTCAATGAGCAGTTCTTC. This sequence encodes CASSSALGPLNEQFF.

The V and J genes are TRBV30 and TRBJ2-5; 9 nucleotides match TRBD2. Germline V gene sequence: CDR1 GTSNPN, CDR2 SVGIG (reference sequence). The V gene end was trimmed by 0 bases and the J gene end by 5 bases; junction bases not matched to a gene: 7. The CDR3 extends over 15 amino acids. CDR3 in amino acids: CAWSVAGGRRETQYF. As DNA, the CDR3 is TGTGCCTGGAGTGTAGCGGGGGGTCGGCGGGAGACCCAGTACTTC.

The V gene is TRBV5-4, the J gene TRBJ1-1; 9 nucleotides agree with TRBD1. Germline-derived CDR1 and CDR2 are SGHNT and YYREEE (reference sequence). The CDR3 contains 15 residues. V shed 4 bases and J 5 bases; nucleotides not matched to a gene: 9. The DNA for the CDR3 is TGTGCCAGCAGCGCAAAAACGACAGGGGGGACTGAAGCTTTCTTT. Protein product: CASSAKTTGGTEAFF.

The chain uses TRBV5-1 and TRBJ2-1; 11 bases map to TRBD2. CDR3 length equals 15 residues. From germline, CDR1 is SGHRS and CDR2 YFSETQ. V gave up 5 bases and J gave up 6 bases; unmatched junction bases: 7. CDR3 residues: CASSLAGGLPNEQFF. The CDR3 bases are TGCGCCAGCAGTCTAGCGGGAGGTCTCCCCAATGAGCAGTTCTTC.

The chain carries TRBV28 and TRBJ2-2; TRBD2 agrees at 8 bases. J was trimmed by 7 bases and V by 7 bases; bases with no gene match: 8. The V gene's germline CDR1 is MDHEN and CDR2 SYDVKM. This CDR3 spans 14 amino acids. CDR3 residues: CASIGGGFSGELFF. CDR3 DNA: TGTGCCAGCATCGGCGGGGGGTTTAGCGGGGAGCTGTTTTTT. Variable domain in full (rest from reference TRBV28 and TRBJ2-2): DVKVTQSSRYLVKRTGEKVFLECVQDMDHENMFWYRQDPGLGLRLIYFSYDVKMKEKGDIPEGYSVSREKKERFSLILESASTNQTSMYLCASIGGGFSGELFFGEGSRLTVL.

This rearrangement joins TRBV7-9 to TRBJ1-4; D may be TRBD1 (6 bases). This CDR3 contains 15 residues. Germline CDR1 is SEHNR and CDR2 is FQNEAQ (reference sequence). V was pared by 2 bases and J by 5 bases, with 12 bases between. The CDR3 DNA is TGTGCCAGCAGCTTAAGGGGGACGGAGAATGAAAAACTGTTTTTT. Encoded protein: CASSLRGTENEKLFF. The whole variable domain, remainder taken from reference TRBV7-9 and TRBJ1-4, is DTGVSQNPRHKITKRGQNVTFRCDPISEHNRLYWYRQTLGQGPEFLTYFQNEAQLEKSRLLSDRFSAERPKGSFSTLEIQRTEQGDSAMYLCASSLRGTENEKLFFGSGTQLSVL.

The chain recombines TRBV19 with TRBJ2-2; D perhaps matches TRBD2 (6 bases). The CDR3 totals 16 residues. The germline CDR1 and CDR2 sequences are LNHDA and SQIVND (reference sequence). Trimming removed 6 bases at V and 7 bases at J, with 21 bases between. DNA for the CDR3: TGTGCCAGTAGGGGCACCGGGACTTACATGGGCGGGGAGCTGTTTTTT. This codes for CASRGTGTYMGGELFF.

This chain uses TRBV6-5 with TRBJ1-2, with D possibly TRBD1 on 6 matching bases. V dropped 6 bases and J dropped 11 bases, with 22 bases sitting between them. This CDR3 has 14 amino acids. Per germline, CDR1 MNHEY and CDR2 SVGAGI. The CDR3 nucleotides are TGTGCCAGCAGCCGGGAGGGGGGCAGAATGCGATACACCTTC. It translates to CASSREGGRMRYTF.